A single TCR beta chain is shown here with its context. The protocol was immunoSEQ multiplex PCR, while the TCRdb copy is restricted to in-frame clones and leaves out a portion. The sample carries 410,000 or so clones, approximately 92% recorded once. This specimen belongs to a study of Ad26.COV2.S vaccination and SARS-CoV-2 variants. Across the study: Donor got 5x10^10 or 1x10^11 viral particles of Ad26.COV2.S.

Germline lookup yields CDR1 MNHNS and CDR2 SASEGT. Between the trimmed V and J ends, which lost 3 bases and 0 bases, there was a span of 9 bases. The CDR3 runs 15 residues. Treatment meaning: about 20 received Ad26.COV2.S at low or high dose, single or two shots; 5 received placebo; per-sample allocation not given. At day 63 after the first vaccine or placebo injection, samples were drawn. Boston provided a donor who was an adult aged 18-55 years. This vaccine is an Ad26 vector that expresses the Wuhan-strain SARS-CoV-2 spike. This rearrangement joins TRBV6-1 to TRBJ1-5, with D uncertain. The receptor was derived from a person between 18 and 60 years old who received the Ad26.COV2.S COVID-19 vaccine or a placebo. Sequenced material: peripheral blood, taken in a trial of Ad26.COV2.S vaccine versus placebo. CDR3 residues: CASSDRTFSNQPQHF. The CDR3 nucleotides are TGTGCCAGCAGTGACAGGACTTTTAGCAATCAGCCCCAGCATTTT.